The 12 T cell receptor beta chains below all came from one sample that was sequenced in a study of T cells in Graves' hyperthyroidism and ophthalmopathy. RNA transcripts were the template for amplifying TCR beta CDR3 regions. The study used the HTBI primer set for a first-round RT-PCR of the TCR CDR3. TCRdb reprocessed the multiplex PCR reads via MiXCR and lists one record per CDR3 protein. The sample lists 270,000 or so distinct CDR3 sequences, less than 30% occurring once. Sample: blood. Receptors were obtained from a man aged 35 to 55 with Graves' hyperthyroidism that later progressed to Graves' ophthalmopathy.

This rearrangement joins TRBV7-2 to TRBJ1-1, with no clear D. Germline-derived CDR1 and CDR2 are SGHTA and FQGNSA. Trimming shortened V by 1 base and J by 3 bases, and 12 bases separated the two germline ends. The CDR3 has 15 amino acids. For the CDR3, the DNA is TGTGCCAGCAGCTTAGTGAGGGTCATGGACACTGAAGCTTTCTTT. It codes for CASSLVRVMDTEAFF.

This clonotype came up once. The V gene is TRBV20-1, the J gene TRBJ1-2, with D perhaps matching TRBD1 (6 bases). Per the germline V gene, CDR1 is DFQATT and CDR2 is SNEGSKA (reference sequence). Deletions cut 5 bases from V and 0 bases from J, with 10 bases between. CDR3 size: 13 residues. In DNA, the CDR3 is TGCAGTGCTGGACAGTCAGCTAACTATGGCTACACCTTC. This gives the protein CSAGQSANYGYTF.

This clonotype was seen repeatedly, ten times or more. V is TRBV7-2 and J is TRBJ2-3; D tentatively fits TRBD1 or TRBD2 (5 bases each). The CDR3 length is 19 residues. With 2 bases removed from V and 2 bases from J, the gap between germline ends came to 23 bases. Germline loops: CDR1 SGHTA, CDR2 FQGNSA. The CDR3 here is CASSLYLGALKGTTDTQYF. Written as DNA, the CDR3 is TGTGCCAGCAGCTTATACCTCGGGGCCCTCAAAGGGACCACAGATACGCAGTATTTT.

This chain links TRBV19 with TRBJ1-5; D unresolved. CDR1 LNHDA and CDR2 SQIVND come from the germline V gene (reference sequence). The CDR3 runs 15 residues. V lost 1 base and J 1 base, leaving 8 bases between the germline ends. DNA of the CDR3: TGTGCCAGTAGTATAGGCGTACAGAGCAATCAGCCCCAGCATTTT. Protein product: CASSIGVQSNQPQHF.

This clonotype was picked up many times. The chain links TRBV24-1 to TRBJ1-2; D is possibly TRBD1 (5 bases). Germline V CDR1 and CDR2: KGHDR, SFDVKD. Trimming pared 4 bases from V and 4 bases from J, leaving 12 bases between. The CDR3 spans 14 residues. CDR3 protein: CATSDPGLGYGYTF. The CDR3 DNA is TGTGCCACCAGTGACCCGGGGCTGGGCTATGGCTACACCTTC.

In its sample, this clonotype was seen many times. The chain is built from TRBV18 and TRBJ2-7; D gene unclear. The CDR3 extends over 13 amino acids. Germline CDR1 and CDR2: KGHSH and LQKENI. V gave up 0 bases and J gave up 5 bases, with 8 bases separating them. CDR3 nucleotides: TGTGCCAGCTCACCACCGAGCCGGGACGAGCAGTACTTC. This gives the protein CASSPPSRDEQYF.

This clonotype showed up many times. The V and J genes are TRBV29-1 and TRBJ2-2, with 10 bases fitting TRBD2. J gave up 0 bases and V 6 bases, and 4 bases lay outside the gene matches. Germline CDR1 and CDR2: SQVTM and ANQGSEA. The CDR3 has 15 residues. The CDR3 nucleotides read TGCAGCGTAGGACTAGCGGAAACGAACACCGGGGAGCTGTTTTTT. Its translation is CSVGLAETNTGELFF.

At least ten counts were recorded for this clonotype. The V call is TRBV29-1, the J call TRBJ1-5; D not certain. The germline V gene has CDR1 SQVTM and CDR2 ANQGSEA. The CDR3 totals 14 residues. V was shortened by 4 bases and J by 0 bases, with 10 bases between the two germline ends. CDR3 sequence: CSVVLTDSNQPQHF. The CDR3 DNA sequence: TGCAGCGTTGTCTTAACGGATAGCAATCAGCCCCAGCATTTT.

This clonotype was seen repeatedly, ten times or more. The chain employs TRBV19 and TRBJ2-2; D remains unclear. The germline V gene has CDR1 LNHDA and CDR2 SQIVND (reference sequence). V lost 7 bases and J 10 bases, leaving 10 bases between the germline ends. This CDR3 has 11 residues. CDR3 DNA: TGTGCCAGTACTTCGACGGAGGAGCTGTTTTTT. Translating gives CASTSTEELFF.

The chain has TRBV7-2 and TRBJ2-5, with TRBD2 as a possible D gene (5 bases). From germline, CDR1 is SGHTA and CDR2 FQGNSA. The CDR3 covers 14 residues. V was shortened by 1 base and J by 5 bases, with 11 bases between the two germline ends. CDR3 in DNA: TGTGCCAGCAGCTTAGACATGTGGGAGGAGACCCAGTACTTC. Amino acids: CASSLDMWEETQYF. The full variable domain, its missing parts supplied by reference TRBV7-2 and TRBJ2-5, is GAGVSQSPSNKVTEKGKDVELRCDPISGHTALYWYRQSLGQGLEFLIYFQGNSAPDKSGLPSDRFSAERTGGSVSTLTIQRTQQEDSAVYLCASSLDMWEETQYFGPGTRLLVL.

This clonotype was found many times. CDR3 protein: CASSDGRRGTEAFF. The CDR3 nucleotides read TGCGCCAGCAGTGACGGTAGGAGAGGCACTGAAGCTTTCTTT. The chain couples TRBV10-2 to TRBJ1-1; no reliable D call. CDR1 WSHSY and CDR2 SAAADI come from the germline V gene. Trimming stripped 3 bases from V and 4 bases from J, with 12 bases between. The CDR3 spans 14 residues.

There are many counts of this clonotype. The chain uses TRBV7-9 and TRBJ2-7; no clear D gene. CDR1 and CDR2 (germline): SEHNR, FQNEAQ (reference sequence). The CDR3 runs to 13 residues. V lost 0 bases and J lost 5, with 8 bases in between. CDR3 coding DNA: TGTGCCAGCAGCTTAGCGCACCTCCACGAGCAGTACTTC. It yields the protein CASSLAHLHEQYF.